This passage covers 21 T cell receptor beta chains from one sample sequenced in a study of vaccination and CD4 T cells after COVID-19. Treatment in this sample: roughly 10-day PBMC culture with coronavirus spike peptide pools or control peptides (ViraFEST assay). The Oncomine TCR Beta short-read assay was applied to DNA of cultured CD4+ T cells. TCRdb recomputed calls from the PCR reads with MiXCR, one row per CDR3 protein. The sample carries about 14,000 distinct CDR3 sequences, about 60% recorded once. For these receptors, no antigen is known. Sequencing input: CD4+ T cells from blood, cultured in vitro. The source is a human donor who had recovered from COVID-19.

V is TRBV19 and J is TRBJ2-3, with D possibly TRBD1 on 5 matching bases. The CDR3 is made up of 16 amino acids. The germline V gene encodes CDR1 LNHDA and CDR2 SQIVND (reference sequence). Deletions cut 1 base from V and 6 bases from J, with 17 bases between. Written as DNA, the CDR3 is TGTGCCAGTAGTATAGTTTTCGTGGGCTCAGGGGATACGCAGTATTTT. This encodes CASSIVFVGSGDTQYF.

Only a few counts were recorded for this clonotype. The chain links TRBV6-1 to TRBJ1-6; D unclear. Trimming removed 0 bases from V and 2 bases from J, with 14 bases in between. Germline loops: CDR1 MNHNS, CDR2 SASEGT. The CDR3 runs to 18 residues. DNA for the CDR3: TGTGCCAGCAGTGAAGCGCTTCTGGGTAGTACCTATAATTCACCCCTCCACTTT. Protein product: CASSEALLGSTYNSPLHF.

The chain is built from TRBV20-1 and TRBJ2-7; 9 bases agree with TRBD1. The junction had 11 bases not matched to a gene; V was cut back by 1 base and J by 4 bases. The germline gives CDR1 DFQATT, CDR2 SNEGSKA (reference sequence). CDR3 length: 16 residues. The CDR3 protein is CSARGLLGTGNYEQYF. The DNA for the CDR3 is TGCAGTGCTAGAGGGCTGCTGGGGACAGGGAATTACGAGCAGTACTTC.

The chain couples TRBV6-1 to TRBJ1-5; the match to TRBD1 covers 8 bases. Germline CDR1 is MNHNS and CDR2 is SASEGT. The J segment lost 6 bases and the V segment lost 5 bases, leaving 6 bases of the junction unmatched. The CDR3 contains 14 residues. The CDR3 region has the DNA TGTGCCAGCAGTCAGACAGGGGTCATTCAGCCCCAGCATTTT. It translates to CASSQTGVIQPQHF.

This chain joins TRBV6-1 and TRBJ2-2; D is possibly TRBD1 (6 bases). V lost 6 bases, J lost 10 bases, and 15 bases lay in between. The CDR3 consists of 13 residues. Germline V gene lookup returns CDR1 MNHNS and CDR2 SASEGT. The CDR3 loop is CASSPSGDVELFF. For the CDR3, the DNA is TGTGCCAGCAGCCCCTCAGGGGATGTGGAGCTGTTTTTT.

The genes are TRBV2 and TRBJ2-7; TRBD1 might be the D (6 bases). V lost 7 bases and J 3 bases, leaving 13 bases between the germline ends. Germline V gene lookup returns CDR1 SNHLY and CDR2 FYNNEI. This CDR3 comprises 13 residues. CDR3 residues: CASKRDNYYEQYF. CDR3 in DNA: TGTGCCAGCAAACGGGACAACTACTACGAGCAGTACTTC.

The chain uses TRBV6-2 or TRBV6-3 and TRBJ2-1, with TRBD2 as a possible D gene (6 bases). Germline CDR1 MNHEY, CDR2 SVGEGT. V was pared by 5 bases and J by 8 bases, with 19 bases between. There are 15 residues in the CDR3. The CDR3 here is CASSPREIAVDEQFF. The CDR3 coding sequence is TGTGCCAGCAGTCCACGGGAGATAGCTGTCGATGAGCAGTTCTTC.

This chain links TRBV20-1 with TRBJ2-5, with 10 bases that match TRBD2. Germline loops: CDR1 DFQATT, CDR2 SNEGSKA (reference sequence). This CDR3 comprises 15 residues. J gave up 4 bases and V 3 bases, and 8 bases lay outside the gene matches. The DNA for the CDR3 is TGCAGTGCTAGTGAACCGGGACTAGCGCCAGAGACCCAGTACTTC. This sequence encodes CSASEPGLAPETQYF.

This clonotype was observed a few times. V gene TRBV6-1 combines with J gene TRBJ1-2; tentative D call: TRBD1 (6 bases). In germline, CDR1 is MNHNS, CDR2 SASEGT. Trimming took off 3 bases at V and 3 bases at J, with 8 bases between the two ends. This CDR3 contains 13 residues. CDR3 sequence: CASSEDSYYGYTF. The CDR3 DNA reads TGTGCCAGCAGTGAGGACAGTTACTATGGCTACACCTTC.

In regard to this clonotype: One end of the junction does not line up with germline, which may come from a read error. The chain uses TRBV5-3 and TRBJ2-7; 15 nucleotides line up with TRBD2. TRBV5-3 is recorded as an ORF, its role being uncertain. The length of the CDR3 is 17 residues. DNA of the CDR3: TGTGCCAGCAGCTGGGGACTAGCGGGAGGACTTCCATACGAGCAGTACTTC. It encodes CASSWGLAGGLPYEQYF.

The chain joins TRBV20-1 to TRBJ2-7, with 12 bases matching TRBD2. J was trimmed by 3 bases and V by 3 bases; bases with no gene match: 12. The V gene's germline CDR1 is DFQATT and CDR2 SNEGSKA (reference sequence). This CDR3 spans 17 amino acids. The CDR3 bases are TGCAGTGCTAGCCCAATTCTAGCGGGAGGGCGAAACTACGAGCAGTACTTC. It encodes CSASPILAGGRNYEQYF.

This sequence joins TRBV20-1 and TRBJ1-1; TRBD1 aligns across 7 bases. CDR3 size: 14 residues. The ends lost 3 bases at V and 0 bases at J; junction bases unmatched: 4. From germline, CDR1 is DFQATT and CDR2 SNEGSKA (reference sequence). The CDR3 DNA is TGCAGTGCTAGCGAAGGGGGCCTGAACACTGAAGCTTTCTTT. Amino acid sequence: CSASEGGLNTEAFF.

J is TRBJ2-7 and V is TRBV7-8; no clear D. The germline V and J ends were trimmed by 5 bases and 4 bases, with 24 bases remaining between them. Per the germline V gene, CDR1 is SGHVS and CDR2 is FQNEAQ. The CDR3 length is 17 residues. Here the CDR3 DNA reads TGTGCCAGCAGCCTACTTATCGGACCTAACATTCCTTACGAGCAGTACTTC. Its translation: CASSLLIGPNIPYEQYF.

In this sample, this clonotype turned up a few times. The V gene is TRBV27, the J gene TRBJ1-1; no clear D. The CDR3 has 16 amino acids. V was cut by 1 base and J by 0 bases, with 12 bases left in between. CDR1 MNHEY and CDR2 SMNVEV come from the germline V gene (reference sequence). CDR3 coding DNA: TGTGCCAGCAGTTTATGGGCAGGAGGGATGAACACTGAAGCTTTCTTT. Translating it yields CASSLWAGGMNTEAFF.

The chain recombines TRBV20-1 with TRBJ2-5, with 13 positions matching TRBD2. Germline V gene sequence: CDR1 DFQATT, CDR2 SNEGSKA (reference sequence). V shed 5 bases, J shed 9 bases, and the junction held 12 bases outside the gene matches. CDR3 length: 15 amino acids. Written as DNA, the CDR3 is TGCAGTGCTGGAAGACTAGCGGGAGGTCCAGGGGCCCAGTACTTC. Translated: CSAGRLAGGPGAQYF.

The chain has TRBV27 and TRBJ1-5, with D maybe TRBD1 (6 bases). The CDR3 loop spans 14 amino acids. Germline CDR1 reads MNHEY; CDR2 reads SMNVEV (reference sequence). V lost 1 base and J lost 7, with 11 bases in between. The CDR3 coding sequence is TGTGCCAGCAGTTTATTGGCGCAGGGGCAGCCCCAGCATTTT. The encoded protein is CASSLLAQGQPQHF.

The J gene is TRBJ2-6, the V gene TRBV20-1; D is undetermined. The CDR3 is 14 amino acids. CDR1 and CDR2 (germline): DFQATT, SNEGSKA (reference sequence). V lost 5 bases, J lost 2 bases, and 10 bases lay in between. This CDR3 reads CSASPGAGANVLTF. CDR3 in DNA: TGCAGTGCTTCCCCTGGGGCTGGGGCCAACGTCCTGACTTTC.

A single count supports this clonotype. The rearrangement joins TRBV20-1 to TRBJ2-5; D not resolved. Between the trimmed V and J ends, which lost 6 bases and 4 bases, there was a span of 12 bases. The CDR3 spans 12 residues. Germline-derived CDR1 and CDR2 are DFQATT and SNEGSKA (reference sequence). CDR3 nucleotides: TGCAGTGCCAGATGGGCTGTAGAGACCCAGTACTTC. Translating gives CSARWAVETQYF.

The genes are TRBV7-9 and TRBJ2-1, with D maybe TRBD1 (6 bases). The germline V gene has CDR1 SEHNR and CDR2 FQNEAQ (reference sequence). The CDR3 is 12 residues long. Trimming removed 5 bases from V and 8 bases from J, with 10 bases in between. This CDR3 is CASSATGHEQFF. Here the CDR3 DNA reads TGTGCCAGCAGCGCTACAGGGCATGAGCAGTTCTTC.

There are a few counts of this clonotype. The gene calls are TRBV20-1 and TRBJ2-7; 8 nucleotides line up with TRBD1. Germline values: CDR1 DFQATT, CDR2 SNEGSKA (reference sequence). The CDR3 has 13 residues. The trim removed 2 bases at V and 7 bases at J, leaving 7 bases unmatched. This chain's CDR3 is CSARSQGAGEQYF. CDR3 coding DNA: TGCAGTGCTAGAAGTCAGGGGGCGGGAGAGCAGTACTTC.

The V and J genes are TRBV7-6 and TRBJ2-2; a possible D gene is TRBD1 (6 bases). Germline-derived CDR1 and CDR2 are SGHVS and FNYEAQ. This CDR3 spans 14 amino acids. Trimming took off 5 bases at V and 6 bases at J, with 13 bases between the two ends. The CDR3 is CASSRPGVPGELFF. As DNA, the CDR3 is TGTGCCAGCAGCCGCCCAGGGGTACCCGGGGAGCTGTTTTTT. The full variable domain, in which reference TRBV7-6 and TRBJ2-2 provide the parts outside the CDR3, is GAGVSQSPRYKVTKRGQDVALRCDPISGHVSLYWYRQALGQGPEFLTYFNYEAQQDKSGLPNDRFSAERPEGSISTLTIQRTEQRDSAMYRCASSRPGVPGELFFGEGSRLTVL.